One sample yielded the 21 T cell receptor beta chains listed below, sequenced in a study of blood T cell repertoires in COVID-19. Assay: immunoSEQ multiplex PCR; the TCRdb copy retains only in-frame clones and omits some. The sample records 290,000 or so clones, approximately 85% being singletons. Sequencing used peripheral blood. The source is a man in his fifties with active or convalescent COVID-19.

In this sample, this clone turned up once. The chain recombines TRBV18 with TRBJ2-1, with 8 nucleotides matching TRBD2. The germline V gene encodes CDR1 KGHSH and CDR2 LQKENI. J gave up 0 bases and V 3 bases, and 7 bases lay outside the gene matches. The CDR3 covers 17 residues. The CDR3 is CASSPGRGTSSYNEQFF. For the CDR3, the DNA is TGTGCCAGCTCACCGGGACGGGGGACTAGCTCCTACAATGAGCAGTTCTTC.

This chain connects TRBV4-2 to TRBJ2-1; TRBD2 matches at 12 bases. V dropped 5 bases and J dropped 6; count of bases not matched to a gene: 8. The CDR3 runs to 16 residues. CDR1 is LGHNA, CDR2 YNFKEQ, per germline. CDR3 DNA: TGTGCCAGCAGCATCCGACTAGCGGGAGTTGTCAATGAGCAGTTCTTC. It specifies CASSIRLAGVVNEQFF.

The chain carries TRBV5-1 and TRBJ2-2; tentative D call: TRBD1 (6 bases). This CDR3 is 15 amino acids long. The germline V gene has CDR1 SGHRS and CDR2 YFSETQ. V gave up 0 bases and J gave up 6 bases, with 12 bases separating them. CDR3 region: CASSLDRVGAGELFF. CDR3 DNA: TGCGCCAGCAGCTTGGACAGGGTCGGGGCCGGGGAGCTGTTTTTT. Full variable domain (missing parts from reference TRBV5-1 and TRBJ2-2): KAGVTQTPRYLIKTRGQQVTLSCSPISGHRSVSWYQQTPGQGLQFLFEYFSETQRNKGNFPGRFSGRQFSNSRSEMNVSTLELGDSALYLCASSLDRVGAGELFFGEGSRLTVL.

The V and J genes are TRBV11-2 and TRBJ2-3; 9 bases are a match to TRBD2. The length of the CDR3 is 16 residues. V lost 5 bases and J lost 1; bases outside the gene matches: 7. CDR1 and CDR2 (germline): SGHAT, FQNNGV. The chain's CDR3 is CASSPSWTSGTDTQYF. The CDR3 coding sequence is TGTGCCAGCAGCCCGAGTTGGACTAGCGGCACAGATACGCAGTATTTT.

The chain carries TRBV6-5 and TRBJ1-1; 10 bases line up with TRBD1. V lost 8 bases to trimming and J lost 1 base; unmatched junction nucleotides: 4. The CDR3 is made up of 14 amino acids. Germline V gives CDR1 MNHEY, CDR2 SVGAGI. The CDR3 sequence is CASGDRGTNTEAFF. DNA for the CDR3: TGTGCCAGCGGGGACAGGGGAACGAACACTGAAGCTTTCTTT.

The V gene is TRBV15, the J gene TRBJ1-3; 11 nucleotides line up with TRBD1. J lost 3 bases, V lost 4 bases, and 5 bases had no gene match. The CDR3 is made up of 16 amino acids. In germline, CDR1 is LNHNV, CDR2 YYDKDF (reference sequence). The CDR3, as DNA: TGTGCCACCAGCACCAGGACAGGGGGCGGTGGAAACACCATATATTTT. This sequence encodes CATSTRTGGGGNTIYF.

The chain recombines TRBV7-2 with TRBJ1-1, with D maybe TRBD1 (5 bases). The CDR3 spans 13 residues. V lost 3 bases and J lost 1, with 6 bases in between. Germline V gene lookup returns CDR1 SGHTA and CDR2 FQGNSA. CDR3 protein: CASSFGANTEAFF. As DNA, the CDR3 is TGTGCCAGCAGCTTTGGGGCGAACACTGAAGCTTTCTTT.

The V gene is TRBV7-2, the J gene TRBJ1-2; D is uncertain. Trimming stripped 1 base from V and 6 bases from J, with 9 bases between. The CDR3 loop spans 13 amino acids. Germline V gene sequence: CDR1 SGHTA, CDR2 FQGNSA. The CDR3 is CASSLVQVNGYTF. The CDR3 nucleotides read TGTGCCAGCAGCTTAGTGCAGGTGAATGGCTACACCTTC.

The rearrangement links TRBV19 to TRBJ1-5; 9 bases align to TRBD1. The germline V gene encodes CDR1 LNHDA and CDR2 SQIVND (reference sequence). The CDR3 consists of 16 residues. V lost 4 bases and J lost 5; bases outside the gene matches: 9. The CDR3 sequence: CASSKNPGTGYQPQHF. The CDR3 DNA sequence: TGTGCCAGTAGTAAAAACCCAGGGACAGGGTATCAGCCCCAGCATTTT.

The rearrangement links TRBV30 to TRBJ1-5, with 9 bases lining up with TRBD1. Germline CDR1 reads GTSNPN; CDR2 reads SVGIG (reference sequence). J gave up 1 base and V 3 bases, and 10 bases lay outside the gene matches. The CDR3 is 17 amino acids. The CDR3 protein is CAWSPSPGQGSNQPQHF. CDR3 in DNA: TGTGCCTGGAGCCCCTCCCCGGGACAGGGAAGCAATCAGCCCCAGCATTTT.

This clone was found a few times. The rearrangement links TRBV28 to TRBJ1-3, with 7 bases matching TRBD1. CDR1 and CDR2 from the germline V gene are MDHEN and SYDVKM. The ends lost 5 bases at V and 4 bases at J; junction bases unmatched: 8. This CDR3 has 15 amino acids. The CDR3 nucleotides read TGTGCCAGCAGTCCTCCCGCAGGGGGAGGAAACACCATATATTTT. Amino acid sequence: CASSPPAGGGNTIYF.

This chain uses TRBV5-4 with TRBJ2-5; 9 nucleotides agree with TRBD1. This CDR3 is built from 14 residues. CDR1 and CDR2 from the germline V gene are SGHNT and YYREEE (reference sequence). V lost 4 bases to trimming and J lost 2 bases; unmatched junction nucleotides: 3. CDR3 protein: CASSRDRAQETQYF. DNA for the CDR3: TGTGCCAGCAGCAGGGACAGGGCACAAGAGACCCAGTACTTC.

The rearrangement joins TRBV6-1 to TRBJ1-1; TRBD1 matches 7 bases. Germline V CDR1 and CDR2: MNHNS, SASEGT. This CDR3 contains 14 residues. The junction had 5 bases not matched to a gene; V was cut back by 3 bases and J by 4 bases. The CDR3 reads CASSESRGVTEAFF. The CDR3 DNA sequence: TGTGCCAGCAGTGAGTCCAGGGGGGTCACTGAAGCTTTCTTT.

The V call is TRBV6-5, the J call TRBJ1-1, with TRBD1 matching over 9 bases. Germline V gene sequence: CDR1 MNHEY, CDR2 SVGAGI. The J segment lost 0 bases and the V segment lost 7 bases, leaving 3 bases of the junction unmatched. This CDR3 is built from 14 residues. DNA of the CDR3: TGTGCCAGCAAGACAGGGGGTCTGAACACTGAAGCTTTCTTT. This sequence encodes CASKTGGLNTEAFF.

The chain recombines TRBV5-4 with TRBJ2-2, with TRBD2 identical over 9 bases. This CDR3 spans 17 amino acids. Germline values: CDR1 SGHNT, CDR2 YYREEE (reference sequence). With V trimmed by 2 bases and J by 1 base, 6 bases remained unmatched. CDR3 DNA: TGTGCCAGCAGCTTAGGTGGACTAGCGCTGAACACCGGGGAGCTGTTTTTT. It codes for CASSLGGLALNTGELFF.

CDR3 region: CASRVGGSNEKLFF. The CDR3 DNA is TGTGCCAGCAGGGTGGGGGGGTCTAATGAAAAACTGTTTTTT. The rearrangement uses TRBV6-5 and TRBJ1-4; TRBD1 might be the D (5 bases). Trimming removed 6 bases at V and 3 bases at J, with 11 bases between. Germline CDR1 MNHEY, CDR2 SVGAGI. The CDR3 is made up of 14 amino acids.

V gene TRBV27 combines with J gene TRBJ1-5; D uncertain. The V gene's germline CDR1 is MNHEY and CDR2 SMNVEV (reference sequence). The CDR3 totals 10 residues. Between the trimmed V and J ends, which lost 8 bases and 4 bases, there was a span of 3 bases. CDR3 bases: TGTGCCAGCTCAAATCAGCCCCAGCATTTT. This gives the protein CASSNQPQHF.

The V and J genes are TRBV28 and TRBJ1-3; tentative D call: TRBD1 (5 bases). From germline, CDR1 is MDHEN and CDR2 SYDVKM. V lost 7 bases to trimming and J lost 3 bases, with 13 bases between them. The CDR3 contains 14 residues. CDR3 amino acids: CASMETDLGNTIYF. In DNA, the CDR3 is TGTGCCAGCATGGAGACAGACCTTGGAAACACCATATATTTT.

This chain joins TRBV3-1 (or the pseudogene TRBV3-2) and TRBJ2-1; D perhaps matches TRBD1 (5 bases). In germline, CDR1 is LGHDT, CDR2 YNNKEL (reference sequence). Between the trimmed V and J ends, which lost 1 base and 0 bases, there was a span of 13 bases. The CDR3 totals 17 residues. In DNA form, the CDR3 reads TGTGCCAGCAGCCAAGGTCTCGGACAAAGCTCCTACAATGAGCAGTTCTTC. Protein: CASSQGLGQSSYNEQFF.

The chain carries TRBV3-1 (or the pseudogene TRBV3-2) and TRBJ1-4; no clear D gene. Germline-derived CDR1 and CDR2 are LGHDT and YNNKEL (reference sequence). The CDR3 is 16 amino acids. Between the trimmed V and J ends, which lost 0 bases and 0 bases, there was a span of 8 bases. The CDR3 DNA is TGTGCCAGCAGCCAAGAAGTACCAGCAACTAATGAAAAACTGTTTTTT. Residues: CASSQEVPATNEKLFF.

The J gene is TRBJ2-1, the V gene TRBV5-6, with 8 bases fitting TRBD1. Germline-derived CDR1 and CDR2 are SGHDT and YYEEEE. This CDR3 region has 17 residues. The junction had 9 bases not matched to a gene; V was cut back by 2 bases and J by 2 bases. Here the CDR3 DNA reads TGTGCCAGCAGCTTCGTGGTCGGGACAGGAGCCTACAATGAGCAGTTCTTC. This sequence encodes CASSFVVGTGAYNEQFF.